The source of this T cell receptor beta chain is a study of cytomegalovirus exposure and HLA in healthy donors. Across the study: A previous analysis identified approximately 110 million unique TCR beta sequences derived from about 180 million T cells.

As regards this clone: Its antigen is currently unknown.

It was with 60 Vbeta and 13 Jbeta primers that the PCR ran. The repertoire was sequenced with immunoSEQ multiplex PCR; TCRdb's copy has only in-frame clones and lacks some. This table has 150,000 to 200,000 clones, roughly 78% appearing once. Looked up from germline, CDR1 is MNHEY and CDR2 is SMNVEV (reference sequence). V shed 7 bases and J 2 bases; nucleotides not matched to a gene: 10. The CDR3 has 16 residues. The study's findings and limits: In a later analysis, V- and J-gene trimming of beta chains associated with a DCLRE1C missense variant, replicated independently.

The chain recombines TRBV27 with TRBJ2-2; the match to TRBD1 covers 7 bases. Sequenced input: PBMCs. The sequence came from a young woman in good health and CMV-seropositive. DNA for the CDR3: TGTGCCAGCACCCTAGGGGGACAGATCAACACCGGGGAGCTGTTTTTT. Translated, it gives CASTLGGQINTGELFF.